This TCR beta chain originates from a study of shared clonotypes between healthy human individuals. As for the study in general: In total, the donors were a couple of women and three men aged 18 to 49.

Germline CDR1 LNHNV, CDR2 YYDKDF (reference sequence). V lost 0 bases to trimming and J lost 0 bases; unmatched junction nucleotides: 3. This CDR3 is built from 16 residues. The table came from immunoSEQ multiplex PCR; TCRdb's copy has only in-frame clones and leaves some out. The sample contains millions of clones, about 92% of which appear only once. This clone has only one observation. The clonotype originates from a man between 18 and 29 years old in good health. The sequencing input was naive CD4+ T cells sorted from blood. Subset in this sample: CD45RA+ positively selected. The chain is built from TRBV15 and TRBJ2-3; TRBD2 aligns across 7 bases. CDR3 loop: CATSRDLAASTDTQYF. In DNA form, the CDR3 reads TGTGCCACCAGCAGAGATCTAGCGGCTAGCACAGATACGCAGTATTTT.